This TCR beta chain is drawn from a study of T cell responses to AZD1222 COVID-19 vaccine. For this clone: Antigen specificity is unknown.

This CDR3 has 11 amino acids. Between the trimmed V and J ends, which lost 5 bases and 9 bases, there was a span of 11 bases. CDR1 is MNHEY, CDR2 SVGEGT, per germline. The study, taken as a whole, reports: Donor demographics were predominantly white British with a female majority; clonal diversity may be underestimated. Vaccine-associated CD4 TCRs spanned spike, dominant at 160-218 and 743-854.

Sequenced by immunoSEQ multiplex PCR; TCRdb stores in-frame clones only, minus some. Of 150,000 to 200,000 clones listed, more than 75% are singletons. The origin of this receptor is an adult in good health. This chain uses TRBV6-2 or TRBV6-3 with TRBJ2-7, with D tentatively TRBD2 (5 bases). The sample here was peripheral blood, taken on day 0 of MenACWY control vaccination. CDR3 bases: TGTGCCAGCAGTCCGGGGTTTTGGCAGTACTTC. It yields the protein CASSPGFWQYF.